This entry describes one T cell receptor beta chain. This sample is part of a study of T-cell reconstitution after alpha-beta-depleted transplantation in children. CDR3 length: 18 residues. V was shortened by 0 bases and J by 3 bases, with 21 bases between the two germline ends. Germline loops: CDR1 MNHEY, CDR2 SVGEGT. Researchers prepared the TCRbeta library using unique molecular identifiers, the study reports. Each CDR3 protein gets one entry after TCRdb re-called the PCR reads with MiXCR. The data hold approximately 630,000 distinct CDR3 sequences, with roughly 14% observed a single time. This chain connects TRBV6-2 or TRBV6-3 to TRBJ2-7; D is unclear. This material consisted of PBMCs, taken before TCRalphabeta/CD19-depleted stem cell transplant. The receptor was derived from a girl aged 2 to 10 with congenital amegakaryocytic thrombocytopenia, due to receive a stem cell transplant. CDR3 in DNA: TGTGCCAGCAGTTACTCGACCGCTCCCACCCCCATCTACTACGAGCAGTACTTC. Amino acids: CASSYSTAPTPIYYEQYF.